Below are 3 T cell receptor beta chains sequenced from a single sample in a study of shared clonotypes between healthy human individuals. The repertoire was sequenced with immunoSEQ multiplex PCR; TCRdb's copy has only in-frame clones and lacks some. The sample consists of over a million clones, 95% to 99% of them appearing once. The sample taken for sequencing was naive CD4+ T cells sorted from blood. The subset was: CD45RA+ positively selected. The source is a young man in good health.

This rearrangement joins TRBV5-1 to TRBJ1-5; D ambiguous. Germline assignment: CDR1 SGHRS and CDR2 YFSETQ. This CDR3 contains 14 residues. Trimming took 3 bases from V and 7 from J, leaving 14 bases between them. The CDR3 DNA reads as TGCGCCAGCAGCTCCGGTTTGGGAACCCAGCCCCAGCATTTT. Translating it yields CASSSGLGTQPQHF.

The rearrangement links TRBV28 to TRBJ1-1, with D tentatively TRBD1 (6 bases). This CDR3 has 16 residues. Germline CDR1 reads MDHEN; CDR2 reads SYDVKM. V dropped 5 bases and J dropped 2 bases, with 18 bases sitting between them. This CDR3 is CASSPHPDRINTEAFF. The CDR3 DNA follows: TGTGCCAGCAGTCCCCACCCAGACAGGATAAACACTGAAGCTTTCTTT. Variable domain in full (rest from reference TRBV28 and TRBJ1-1): DVKVTQSSRYLVKRTGEKVFLECVQDMDHENMFWYRQDPGLGLRLIYFSYDVKMKEKGDIPEGYSVSREKKERFSLILESASTNQTSMYLCASSPHPDRINTEAFFGQGTRLTVV.

The CDR3 DNA sequence: TGTGCCAGCAGGCTGCAGAGTCAAGAGACCCAGTACTTC. The encoded protein is CASRLQSQETQYF. This chain uses TRBV27 with TRBJ2-5; D is unresolved. The V gene's germline CDR1 is MNHEY and CDR2 SMNVEV (reference sequence). V shed 6 bases and J shed 2 bases, with 10 bases lying between them. This CDR3 contains 13 residues.